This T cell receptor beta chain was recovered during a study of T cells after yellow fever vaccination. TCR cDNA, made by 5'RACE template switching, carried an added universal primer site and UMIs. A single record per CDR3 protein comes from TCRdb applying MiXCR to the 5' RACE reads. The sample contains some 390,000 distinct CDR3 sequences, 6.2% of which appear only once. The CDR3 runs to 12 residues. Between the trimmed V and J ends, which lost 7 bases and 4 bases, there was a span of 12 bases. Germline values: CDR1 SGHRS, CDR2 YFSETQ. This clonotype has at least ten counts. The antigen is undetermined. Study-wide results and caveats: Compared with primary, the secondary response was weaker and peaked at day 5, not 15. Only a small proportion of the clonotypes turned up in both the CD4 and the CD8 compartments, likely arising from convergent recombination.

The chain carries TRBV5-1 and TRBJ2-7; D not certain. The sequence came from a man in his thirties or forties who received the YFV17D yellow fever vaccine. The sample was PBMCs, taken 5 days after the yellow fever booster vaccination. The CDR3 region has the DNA TGCGCCAGCGGATTTGAAGGGTACGAGCAGTACTTC. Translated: CASGFEGYEQYF.